This record concerns one TCR beta chain sequence. Its target is not known. With 60 Vbeta and 13 Jbeta primers, the PCR was carried out. Clones were read by immunoSEQ multiplex PCR, and TCRdb kept only the in-frame ones, dropping some. The repertoire has 150,000 to 160,000 clones, around 74% of them found once; the top ten carry 2.8%. Germline trimming cut 2 bases from V and 4 bases from J; bases unmatched to any gene: 4. CDR3 size: 15 residues. The V gene's germline CDR1 is SGHRS and CDR2 YFSETQ. The record originates from a study of cytomegalovirus exposure and HLA in healthy donors. Notes on the study in general: Accurate prediction of most subjects' HLA-A and HLA-B alleles from TCR beta sequences was reported.

The clonotype originates from a man aged 18 to 29 in good health and CMV-seronegative. Sequences were obtained from PBMCs. This sequence joins TRBV5-1 and TRBJ2-2, with 8 bases lining up with TRBD2. CDR3 bases: TGCGCCAGCAGCTTTGTAGCGGGGATCACCGGGGAGCTGTTTTTT. The encoded protein is CASSFVAGITGELFF.